The 12 T cell receptor beta chains below were found in one sample sequenced in a study of T cell responses to AZD1222 COVID-19 vaccine. The data were produced by immunoSEQ multiplex PCR, yet TCRdb's version contains in-frame clones alone and is incomplete. The sample has roughly 120,000 clones, less than 95% seen once. The source material was peripheral blood, sampled on day 0 of AZD1222 vaccination. These receptors were taken from an adult in good health.

V gene TRBV21-1 combines with J gene TRBJ2-3; the D segment call TRBD1 is taken from the table without a DNA check. TRBV21-1 has pseudogene status. The CDR3 loop spans 16 amino acids. CDR3 region: CASSTRTGVGTDTQYF. CDR3 DNA sequence: TGTGCCAGCAGCACCAGGACAGGGGTTGGCACAGATACGCAGTATTTT.

The rearrangement uses TRBV12-3 or TRBV12-4 and TRBJ2-1; a weak D match, TRBD1 (6 bases). Trimming pared 5 bases from V and 15 bases from J, leaving 14 bases between. The CDR3 contains 11 residues. CDR3 in DNA: TGTGCCAGCAGTGGGGGCCCTACACGGTTCTTC. This codes for CASSGGPTRFF.

The chain is built from TRBV5-1 and TRBJ2-7; 8 bases line up with TRBD2. This CDR3 has 15 amino acids. Per germline, CDR1 SGHRS and CDR2 YFSETQ. Germline trimming cut 4 bases from V and 4 bases from J; bases unmatched to any gene: 10. CDR3 region: CASSLRAGVVYEQYF. DNA of the CDR3: TGCGCCAGCAGCCTCCGAGCGGGAGTCGTTTACGAGCAGTACTTC. The full variable domain, rest sourced from reference TRBV5-1 and TRBJ2-7, is KAGVTQTPRYLIKTRGQQVTLSCSPISGHRSVSWYQQTPGQGLQFLFEYFSETQRNKGNFPGRFSGRQFSNSRSEMNVSTLELGDSALYLCASSLRAGVVYEQYFGPGTRLTVT.

CDR3 residues: CAISGAGIGSYEQYF. The CDR3 DNA follows: TGTGCCATCAGTGGAGCAGGGATCGGCTCCTACGAGCAGTACTTC. The chain joins TRBV10-3 to TRBJ2-7; a possible D gene is TRBD1 (5 bases). This CDR3 has 15 amino acids. Deletions cut 4 bases from V and 0 bases from J, with 13 bases between. Germline V lookup: CDR1 ENHRY, CDR2 SYGVKD.

CDR3 region: CAWEGQGVYYGYTF. The CDR3 coding sequence is TGTGCCTGGGAAGGACAGGGGGTCTACTATGGCTACACCTTC. J is TRBJ1-2 and V is TRBV30, with 10 positions matching TRBD1. There are 14 residues in the CDR3. Germline V gives CDR1 GTSNPN, CDR2 SVGIG (reference sequence). The V segment lost 5 bases and the J segment 3 bases; nucleotides outside the gene matches: 6.

The chain joins TRBV5-1 to TRBJ2-7, with 8 bases identical to TRBD1. The CDR3 runs 17 residues. Germline loops: CDR1 SGHRS, CDR2 YFSETQ. V shed 2 bases and J 5 bases; nucleotides not matched to a gene: 15. CDR3 protein: CASSFGGRGPSWDEQYF. Written as DNA, the CDR3 is TGCGCCAGCAGCTTTGGCGGCAGGGGGCCTTCTTGGGACGAGCAGTACTTC.

V usage is TRBV19 and J usage is TRBJ1-3, with D perhaps matching TRBD1 (5 bases). Between the trimmed V and J ends, which lost 8 bases and 8 bases, there was a span of 19 bases. Looked up from germline, CDR1 is LNHDA and CDR2 is SQIVND (reference sequence). The CDR3 runs to 14 residues. The CDR3 nucleotides read TGTGCCAGTCAAGCTAGAAGGGGAGCGGACACCATATATTTT. Residues: CASQARRGADTIYF.

J is TRBJ2-2 and V is TRBV7-6; D perhaps matches TRBD1 (7 bases). The germline V and J ends were trimmed by 5 bases and 4 bases, with 20 bases remaining between them. Germline V CDR1 and CDR2: SGHVS, FNYEAQ. The CDR3 spans 17 residues. The CDR3 nucleotides read TGTGCCAGCAGCCCCCGGGGCGGAGGGGGCCTCACCGGGGAGCTGTTTTTT. Its protein product is CASSPRGGGGLTGELFF.

J is TRBJ2-2 and V is TRBV6-2 or TRBV6-3; 8 nucleotides match TRBD1. With V trimmed by 2 bases and J by 3 bases, 8 bases remained unmatched. Germline lookup yields CDR1 MNHEY and CDR2 SVGEGT. The CDR3 totals 17 residues. The CDR3 DNA is TGTGCCAGCAGTTACGGGACAGGTTGGTCGGACACCGGGGAGCTGTTTTTT. It encodes CASSYGTGWSDTGELFF.

CDR3 amino acids: CASSVEGSGTDTQYF. For the CDR3, the DNA is TGTGCCAGCAGCGTAGAAGGATCGGGCACAGATACGCAGTATTTT. The rearrangement links TRBV9 to TRBJ2-3; no definite D call. Germline CDR1 and CDR2: SGDLS and YYNGEE. V was shortened by 0 bases and J by 1 base, with 9 bases between the two germline ends. The CDR3 is 15 amino acids.

In DNA form, the CDR3 reads TGCAGCGTTTTGCTGCGGGGGACGCCTCCTGAAGCTTTCTTT. Its translation: CSVLLRGTPPEAFF. This chain uses TRBV29-1 with TRBJ1-1; D may be TRBD1 (5 bases). The CDR3 sequence is 14 residues long. CDR1 is SQVTM, CDR2 ANQGSEA, per germline. Trimming removed 5 bases from V and 6 bases from J, with 19 bases in between.

This chain connects TRBV12-3 or TRBV12-4 to TRBJ1-2; D gene unclear. V was trimmed by 1 base and J by 8 bases, leaving 11 bases between them. The CDR3 sequence is 13 residues long. The CDR3 region is CASSLDGVEGYTF. CDR3 in DNA: TGTGCCAGCAGTTTAGATGGGGTTGAGGGCTACACCTTC.